The 14 T cell receptor beta chains in this list originate from one sample, sequenced in a study of breast tumors, draining lymph nodes, adjacent tissues. TCRdb redid the calling of the multiplex PCR reads with MiXCR, one entry per CDR3 protein. The data show some 200,000 distinct CDR3 sequences, with roughly 31% seen just once and more than 4% held by the top ten. Samples came from axillary lymph nodes draining the breast cancer. The sample consisted of axillary lymph node tissue. These receptor sequences come from a female donor with breast cancer. Some clones in this sample may be carry-over from other donors' samples.

In this sample, this clonotype turned up many times. The chain is built from TRBV7-8 and TRBJ2-3; D remains unclear. The CDR3 is 11 residues long. Germline V gene sequence: CDR1 SGHVS, CDR2 FQNEAQ. Between the trimmed V and J ends, which lost 5 bases and 5 bases, there was a span of 5 bases. The CDR3 region has the DNA TGTGCCAGCAGCCCCTTAGATACGCAGTATTTT. It codes for CASSPLDTQYF.

This clonotype was observed many times. The J gene is TRBJ2-3, the V gene TRBV7-6; TRBD2 matches 10 bases. The length of the CDR3 is 19 residues. Germline V lookup: CDR1 SGHVS, CDR2 FNYEAQ. J gave up 4 bases and V 4 bases, and 17 bases lay outside the gene matches. In DNA form, the CDR3 reads TGTGCCAGCAGCTCCAGCAGGGTAGGGTCTAGCGGGAGCGCAGATACGCAGTATTTT. Its translation: CASSSSRVGSSGSADTQYF.

This clonotype has just a few counts. The J gene is TRBJ2-1, the V gene TRBV6-6; 12 nucleotides match TRBD1. Germline values: CDR1 MNHNY, CDR2 SVGAGI (reference sequence). The length of the CDR3 is 19 residues. The J segment lost 1 base and the V segment lost 5 bases, leaving 12 bases of the junction unmatched. CDR3 sequence reads: CASSHVGTGGRGSYNEQFF. In nucleotides, the CDR3 is TGTGCCAGCAGTCACGTCGGGACAGGGGGCCGGGGGTCCTACAATGAGCAGTTCTTC.

This clonotype has a handful of counts. J is TRBJ2-4 and V is TRBV28, with a weak D call TRBD1 (6 bases). Looked up from germline, CDR1 is MDHEN and CDR2 is SYDVKM. Trimming stripped 5 bases from V and 5 bases from J, with 13 bases between. The CDR3 extends over 14 amino acids. The CDR3 coding sequence is TGTGCCAGCAGTAAAAACAGGGATCAAAACATTCAGTACTTC. It translates to CASSKNRDQNIQYF.

This clonotype has a count of ten or more. The rearrangement uses TRBV20-1 and TRBJ1-2, with TRBD1 as a possible D gene (6 bases). The length of the CDR3 is 15 residues. Germline V lookup: CDR1 DFQATT, CDR2 SNEGSKA (reference sequence). V lost 4 bases, J lost 7 bases, and 22 bases lay in between. In nucleotides, the CDR3 is TGCAGTGCTAACTCCCCTATGGGGGGGGCGGGTGGCTACACCTTC. Translating it yields CSANSPMGGAGGYTF.

This clonotype has at least ten counts. The rearrangement uses TRBV20-1 and TRBJ2-6; 8 nucleotides align to TRBD1. V shed 0 bases and J 2 bases; nucleotides not matched to a gene: 3. Germline values: CDR1 DFQATT, CDR2 SNEGSKA (reference sequence). This CDR3 contains 16 residues. The CDR3 sequence: CSARDAGGAGANVLTF. CDR3 bases: TGCAGTGCTAGAGATGCAGGGGGCGCTGGGGCCAACGTCCTGACTTTC.

This clonotype appeared many times. The genes are TRBV15 and TRBJ2-7, with 8 bases identical to TRBD2. Germline values: CDR1 LNHNV, CDR2 YYDKDF (reference sequence). The CDR3 runs to 14 residues. The junction had 8 bases not matched to a gene; V was cut back by 5 bases and J by 5 bases. CDR3 nucleotides: TGTGCCACCAGCCCTCAGGGACTAGTCGACGAGCAGTACTTC. As protein: CATSPQGLVDEQYF.

This chain uses TRBV2 with TRBJ2-7, with TRBD1 identical over 7 bases. This CDR3 contains 13 residues. Germline lookup yields CDR1 SNHLY and CDR2 FYNNEI. The ends lost 7 bases at V and 0 bases at J; junction bases unmatched: 3. CDR3 nucleotide sequence: TGTGCCAGCACAGGGGACAGCTCCTACGAGCAGTACTTC. Translated, it gives CASTGDSSYEQYF. Full variable domain (rest looked up from reference TRBV2 and TRBJ2-7): EPEVTQTPSHQVTQMGQEVILRCVPISNHLYFYWYRQILGQKVEFLVSFYNNEISEKSEIFDDQFSVERPDGSNFTLKIRSTKLEDSAMYFCASTGDSSYEQYFGPGTRLTVT.

The chain joins TRBV7-8 to TRBJ2-7; 10 bases map to TRBD2. CDR1 and CDR2 from the germline V gene are SGHVS and FQNEAQ. This CDR3 spans 14 amino acids. V dropped 5 bases and J dropped 6; count of bases not matched to a gene: 7. Here the CDR3 reads CASSRIAGGTEQYF. The CDR3, as DNA: TGTGCCAGCAGCCGTATAGCGGGGGGCACCGAGCAGTACTTC.

V is TRBV13 and J is TRBJ2-3; D could derive from TRBD1 or TRBD2 (6 bases each). The CDR3 has 16 amino acids. V lost 6 bases and J 4 bases, leaving 20 bases between the germline ends. Germline CDR1 PRHDT, CDR2 FYEKMQ (reference sequence). This CDR3 reads CASRHRDWESPDTQYF. The CDR3, as DNA: TGTGCCAGCAGGCACAGGGACTGGGAGTCCCCAGATACGCAGTATTTT.

This clonotype was seen ten or more times. The V and J genes are TRBV3-1 and TRBJ1-3; a possible D gene is TRBD1 (5 bases). Germline V lookup: CDR1 LGHDT, CDR2 YNNKEL (reference sequence). Between the trimmed V and J ends, which lost 4 bases and 4 bases, there was a span of 14 bases. CDR3 length equals 15 residues. The CDR3 loop reads CASSPGALGGNTIYF. The CDR3 DNA reads as TGTGCCAGCAGCCCCGGGGCCCTCGGGGGAAACACCATATATTTT.

Many counts were recorded for this clonotype. The rearrangement uses TRBV6-1 and TRBJ2-5, with TRBD2 matching over 8 bases. The V segment lost 7 bases and the J segment 5 bases; nucleotides outside the gene matches: 9. Germline CDR1 and CDR2: MNHNS and SASEGT. CDR3 length: 14 amino acids. The CDR3 sequence: CASTTSGGRETQYF. The CDR3 nucleotides read TGTGCCAGCACCACATCGGGCGGGAGGGAGACCCAGTACTTC.

This clonotype appeared a single time. The junction shows a germline mismatch at one end, possibly a read error. The rearrangement joins TRBV7-8 to TRBJ2-1, with TRBD2 identical over 8 bases. The germline gives CDR1 SGHVS, CDR2 FQNEAQ. The CDR3 has 17 amino acids. CDR3 protein: CASSLAPAGAAYNQQLF. CDR3 DNA sequence: TGTGCCAGCAGCTTAGCCCCAGCGGGGGCCGCCTACAATCAGCAGCTCTTC. Full variable domain (outside the CDR3, taken from reference TRBV7-8 and TRBJ2-1): GAGVSQSPRYKVAKRGQDVALRCDPISGHVSLFWYQQALGQGPEFLTYFQNEAQLDKSGLPSDRFFAERPEGSVSTLKIQRTQQEDSAVYLCASSLAPAGAAYNQQLFGPGTRLTVL.

This clonotype has a single count. This rearrangement joins TRBV19 to TRBJ1-4; TRBD1 is a possible D gene (6 bases). Germline V gene data show CDR1 as LNHDA and CDR2 as SQIVND (reference sequence). Trimming cost V 4 bases and J 3 bases, with 18 bases left between them. The CDR3 extends over 17 amino acids. CDR3 loop: CASSRGQEKSANEKLFF. DNA for the CDR3: TGTGCCAGTAGTAGGGGGCAAGAGAAGAGTGCTAATGAAAAACTGTTTTTT.